A selection of T cell receptor beta chains follows, all from one sample in a study of CD8+CD57+ T cells in acquired aplastic anemia. TCRdb reanalysed the reads using MiXCR and keeps one entry per CDR3 protein. Among about 270,000 distinct CDR3 sequences listed, around 60% were seen once. The sample was sorted CD4+, CD8+, or CD8+CD57+ T cells (not recorded which) from PBMCs. The receptors come from a human donor with severe aplastic anemia or a healthy control (not recorded which). The CDR3 runs from the conserved cysteine through the conserved F or W. The order of the fields is D gene, V gene, J gene, clone size, CDR3 protein, CDR3 DNA. D genes are given only for firm matches. Expanded clones are given a class, and other clones once, few, many or no size at all.

-	TRBV19	TRBJ1-6	-	CASSIGSLRAWGPNSPLHF	TGTGCCAGTAGTATAGGATCCCTCAGGGCTTGGGGACCTAATTCACCCCTCCACTTT
TRBD1	TRBV12-3/TRBV12-4	TRBJ1-3	-	CASRGQGNSGNTIYF	TGTGCCAGCAGGGGACAGGGAAACTCTGGAAACACCATATATTTT
TRBD2	TRBV29-1	TRBJ2-7	few	CSVELGLAGKYF	TGCAGCGTTGAACTCGGACTAGCGGGAAAGTACTTC
-	TRBV14	TRBJ1-5	-	CASSYAEQPQHF	TGTGCCAGCAGTTACGCGGAGCAGCCCCAGCATTTT
-	TRBV20-1	TRBJ1-2	few	CSAAVGHGYTF	TGCAGTGCTGCGGTGGGGCATGGCTACACCTTC
-	TRBV7-2	TRBJ2-7	-	CASSLLGSSYEQYF	TGTGCCAGCAGCCTCCTGGGGTCCTCCTACGAGCAGTACTTC
-	TRBV7-2	TRBJ2-3	-	CASSLQGWTDTQYF	TGTGCCAGCAGCTTGCAGGGGTGGACAGATACGCAGTATTTT
-	TRBV20-1	TRBJ1-3	-	CSARRLGSGNTIYF	TGCAGTGCCAGGCGGTTGGGATCTGGAAACACCATATATTTT
-	TRBV4-1	TRBJ1-1	-	CASSQVNWLEAFF	TGCGCCAGCAGCCAAGTTAACTGGCTTGAAGCTTTCTTT
-	TRBV29-1	TRBJ2-7	few	CSVGTGSGEQYF	TGCAGCGTTGGCACGGGGTCTGGGGAGCAGTACTTC
-	TRBV5-1	TRBJ1-1	-	CASHPQGGNEAFF	TGCGCCAGCCATCCCCAGGGAGGCAATGAAGCTTTCTTT